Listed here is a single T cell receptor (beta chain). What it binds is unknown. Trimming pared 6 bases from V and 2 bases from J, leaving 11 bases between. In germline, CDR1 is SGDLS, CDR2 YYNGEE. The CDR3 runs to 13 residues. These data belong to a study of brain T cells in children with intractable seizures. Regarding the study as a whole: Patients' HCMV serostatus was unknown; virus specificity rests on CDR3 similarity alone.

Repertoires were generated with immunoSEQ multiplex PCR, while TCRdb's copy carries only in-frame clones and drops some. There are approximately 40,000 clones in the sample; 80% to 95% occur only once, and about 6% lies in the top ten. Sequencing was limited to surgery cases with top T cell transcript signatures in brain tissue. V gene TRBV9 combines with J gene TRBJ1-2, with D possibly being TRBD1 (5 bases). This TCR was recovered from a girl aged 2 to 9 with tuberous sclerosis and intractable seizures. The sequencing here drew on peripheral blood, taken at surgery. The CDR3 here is CASKGSRNYGYTF. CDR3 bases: TGTGCCAGCAAGGGGTCACGGAACTATGGCTACACCTTC.